A single sample is the source of the 21 T cell receptor beta chains below, sequenced in a study of spatial heterogeneity in lung cancer. Via MiXCR, TCRdb re-called the 5' RACE reads, giving one row per CDR3 protein. The table shows more than 45,000 distinct CDR3 sequences, with around 5.2% occurring only once. The time point denotes: sample taken at primary tumor resection. Whole RNA was taken from tumor, nontumor lung or frozen PBMC; it was then sequenced unsorted. Material: PBMCs, obtained at surgery. These TCRs come from a male donor with early-stage non-small cell lung cancer.

The table lists this clonotype with many counts. The chain links TRBV20-1 to TRBJ1-2; 7 positions match TRBD1. The CDR3 has 17 amino acids. Germline trimming cut 0 bases from V and 4 bases from J; bases unmatched to any gene: 14. The germline V gene has CDR1 DFQATT and CDR2 SNEGSKA (reference sequence). The CDR3 here is CSARDRRGLTGSYGYTF. CDR3 bases: TGCAGTGCTAGAGATAGGAGGGGGCTAACGGGTAGCTATGGCTACACCTTC.

This clonotype has ten or more counts. The chain recombines TRBV20-1 with TRBJ2-1; the D is unclear. With 1 base removed from V and 10 bases from J, the gap between germline ends came to 11 bases. The CDR3 runs 12 residues. Germline CDR1 reads DFQATT; CDR2 reads SNEGSKA (reference sequence). Written as DNA, the CDR3 is TGCAGTGCTAGAGTCAGATCGACGGAGCAGTTCTTC. It specifies CSARVRSTEQFF.

There are a few counts of this clonotype. The chain combines TRBV6-5 with TRBJ2-5; the D is unclear. Germline CDR1 is MNHEY and CDR2 is SVGAGI. The length of the CDR3 is 11 residues. V was trimmed by 6 bases and J by 5 bases, leaving 7 bases between them. The CDR3 is CASRRSETQYF. DNA for the CDR3: TGTGCCAGCAGACGTAGTGAGACCCAGTACTTC.

This clonotype was counted at least ten times. The chain uses TRBV19 and TRBJ1-1, with D perhaps TRBD1 (6 bases). There are 13 residues in the CDR3. The germline CDR1 and CDR2 sequences are LNHDA and SQIVND (reference sequence). Between the trimmed V and J ends, which lost 5 bases and 11 bases, there was a span of 18 bases. CDR3 sequence (DNA): TGTGCCAGTAGTGCCCGGGGGGGGCTATTGGCTTTCTTT. Protein product: CASSARGGLLAFF.

The sample holds many counts of this clonotype. V usage is TRBV11-2 and J usage is TRBJ2-3; possible D gene TRBD1, 5 bases. Germline CDR1 reads SGHAT; CDR2 reads FQNNGV. Trimming shortened V by 7 bases and J by 2 bases, and 10 bases separated the two germline ends. The CDR3 consists of 13 residues. CDR3 DNA: TGTGCCAGCAACAGGAACCCCACAGATACGCAGTATTTT. The encoded protein is CASNRNPTDTQYF.

In its sample, this clonotype was seen many times. The CDR3 sequence is CASSLDLLKETQYF. CDR3 nucleotides: TGTGCCAGCAGCTTAGATCTACTTAAAGAGACCCAGTACTTC. The chain has TRBV11-2 and TRBJ2-5; D is undetermined. Germline CDR1 is SGHAT and CDR2 is FQNNGV. V was shortened by 0 bases and J by 3 bases, with 8 bases between the two germline ends. The CDR3 sequence is 14 residues long.

This clonotype has at least ten counts. The V gene is TRBV5-1, the J gene TRBJ2-6; TRBD1 aligns across 9 bases. Germline CDR1 is SGHRS and CDR2 is YFSETQ. After removal of 1 base from V and 12 bases from J, the junction contained 5 bases not matched to a gene. The CDR3 runs to 14 residues. Here the CDR3 DNA reads TGCGCCAGCAGCTTGAGGACAGGGGCAGCCGTCCTGACTTTC. Translated: CASSLRTGAAVLTF.

There are a few counts of this clonotype. At one of its ends the junction is not consistent with the germline gene, which may arise from a read error. V usage is TRBV28 and J usage is TRBJ1-5, with D tentatively TRBD1 (6 bases). The CDR3 covers 11 residues. Germline loops: CDR1 MDHEN, CDR2 SYDVKM. In DNA, the CDR3 is TGTGCCAGCGAGTCCCGACAGGCCGTGATTTTT. Translated: CASESRQAVIF.

The chain has TRBV27 and TRBJ1-1, with TRBD1 matching over 7 bases. Germline trimming cut 2 bases from V and 5 bases from J; bases unmatched to any gene: 5. The germline V gene encodes CDR1 MNHEY and CDR2 SMNVEV (reference sequence). The CDR3 loop spans 14 amino acids. CDR3 in DNA: TGTGCCAGCAGTTTAAACAGGGGCGAAACTGAAGCTTTCTTT. It encodes CASSLNRGETEAFF.

This clonotype was observed at least ten times. The chain combines TRBV19 with TRBJ2-1, with D hard to call. V lost 3 bases and J lost 1, with 10 bases in between. Germline V gives CDR1 LNHDA, CDR2 SQIVND (reference sequence). This CDR3 has 15 residues. CDR3 DNA sequence: TGTGCCAGTAGTATGGACGGTGGGTCCTACAATGAGCAGTTCTTC. Translating it yields CASSMDGGSYNEQFF.

This clonotype was counted at least ten times. The chain uses TRBV18 and TRBJ2-5; 9 bases align to TRBD2. CDR1 KGHSH and CDR2 LQKENI come from the germline V gene. J was trimmed by 3 bases and V by 3 bases; bases with no gene match: 5. The CDR3 extends over 15 amino acids. The CDR3 DNA reads TGTGCCAGCTCACCTTTAGCGGGAGAGGAAGAGACCCAGTACTTC. Protein: CASSPLAGEEETQYF. The complete variable domain, with remaining parts taken from reference TRBV18 and TRBJ2-5, reads NAGVMQNPRHLVRRRGQEARLRCSPMKGHSHVYWYRQLPEEGLKFMVYLQKENIIDESGMPKERFSAEFPKEGPSILRIQQVVRGDSAAYFCASSPLAGEEETQYFGPGTRLLVL.

This clonotype was observed many times. The V gene is TRBV9, the J gene TRBJ2-3, with D hard to call. The CDR3 sequence is 16 residues long. CDR1 and CDR2 (germline): SGDLS, YYNGEE. Trimming pared 0 bases from V and 2 bases from J, leaving 13 bases between. The CDR3, as DNA: TGTGCCAGCAGCGTAGGTTTAGGAGACGCCACAGATACGCAGTATTTT. This translates into CASSVGLGDATDTQYF.

This clonotype was seen ten or more times. The chain couples TRBV27 to TRBJ2-5; the D is unclear. The V end was cut by 0 bases, the J end by 4 bases, with 12 bases between. The CDR3 spans 15 residues. In germline, CDR1 is MNHEY, CDR2 SMNVEV (reference sequence). The CDR3, as DNA: TGTGCCAGCAGTTTATCGGTGTCCCCCACAGAGACCCAGTACTTC. Translating it yields CASSLSVSPTETQYF.

With respect to this clonotype: A much bigger clone sits one base away, suggesting this may be a read error. This chain links TRBV7-6 with TRBJ1-5; D might be TRBD1 (5 bases). The CDR3 consists of 13 residues. Germline loops: CDR1 SGHVS, CDR2 FNYEAQ. The ends were cut back, 8 bases at V and 2 bases at J, with 10 bases in the middle. CDR3 bases: TGTGCCAGCGGGGCAAGCGGCAATCAGCCCCAGCATTTT. It codes for CASGASGNQPQHF.

The sample holds many counts of this clonotype. This chain joins TRBV7-9 and TRBJ1-6; maybe TRBD1 (6 bases). V was clipped by 0 bases and J by 5 bases, with 17 bases between them. The CDR3 is made up of 18 amino acids. CDR1 is SEHNR and CDR2 is FQNEAQ in the germline V gene (reference sequence). The CDR3 is CASSLAQGYRANNSPLHF. CDR3 nucleotides: TGTGCCAGCAGCTTAGCGCAGGGTTACAGGGCGAATAATTCACCCCTCCACTTT. Full variable domain (rest looked up from reference TRBV7-9 and TRBJ1-6): DTGVSQNPRHKITKRGQNVTFRCDPISEHNRLYWYRQTLGQGPEFLTYFQNEAQLEKSRLLSDRFSAERPKGSFSTLEIQRTEQGDSAMYLCASSLAQGYRANNSPLHFGNGTRLTVT.

This clonotype has at least ten counts. The chain combines TRBV20-1 with TRBJ1-2; D is uncertain. CDR1 is DFQATT and CDR2 is SNEGSKA in the germline V gene (reference sequence). Trimming removed 6 bases from V and 4 bases from J, with 12 bases in between. The CDR3 totals 12 residues. The DNA for the CDR3 is TGCAGTGCCCCAACCAACAGCTATGGCTACACCTTC. Translating it yields CSAPTNSYGYTF.

This chain uses TRBV7-8 with TRBJ2-1, with TRBD2 identical over 8 bases. The CDR3 runs to 16 residues. V was clipped by 1 base and J by 8 bases; unmatched bases: 10. Germline values: CDR1 SGHVS, CDR2 FQNEAQ. This CDR3 is CASSLVNGRAIYEQFF. The CDR3 DNA is TGTGCCAGCAGCTTAGTCAACGGGAGGGCCATTTATGAGCAGTTCTTC. The full variable domain, with the rest looked up from reference TRBV7-8 and TRBJ2-1, is GAGVSQSPRYKVAKRGQDVALRCDPISGHVSLFWYQQALGQGPEFLTYFQNEAQLDKSGLPSDRFFAERPEGSVSTLKIQRTQQEDSAVYLCASSLVNGRAIYEQFFGPGTRLTVL.

This clonotype came up many times. The chain carries TRBV7-2 and TRBJ2-1, with 8 nucleotides matching TRBD2. CDR1 and CDR2 from the germline V gene are SGHTA and FQGNSA. This CDR3 comprises 15 residues. V shed 3 bases and J 0 bases; nucleotides not matched to a gene: 1. CDR3 residues: CASSFSGVSYNEQFF. The CDR3 nucleotides read TGTGCCAGCAGCTTTAGCGGGGTCTCCTACAATGAGCAGTTCTTC.

This clonotype was detected many times. The rearrangement uses TRBV5-1 and TRBJ1-1; 8 positions agree with TRBD1. Trimming took 6 bases from V and 6 from J; bases not matched to a gene: 13. CDR3 size: 15 residues. The germline CDR1 and CDR2 sequences are SGHRS and YFSETQ. The CDR3 sequence is CASTLTAGQEAEAFF. The CDR3 DNA sequence: TGCGCCAGCACTCTCACGGCGGGACAGGAGGCTGAAGCTTTCTTT.

There are many counts of this clonotype. This rearrangement joins TRBV11-1 to TRBJ1-2, with D tentatively TRBD1 (6 bases). Germline CDR1 reads SGHAT; CDR2 reads FQDESV (reference sequence). The CDR3 runs to 13 residues. V dropped 5 bases and J dropped 3 bases, with 10 bases sitting between them. The CDR3 region is CASSPGQYYGYTF. The CDR3 coding sequence is TGTGCCAGCAGCCCCGGACAGTACTATGGCTACACCTTC.

This clonotype came up many times. The V gene is TRBV7-2, the J gene TRBJ2-7; a weak D match, TRBD1 (5 bases). Trimming stripped 4 bases from V and 10 bases from J, with 11 bases between. In germline, CDR1 is SGHTA, CDR2 FQGNSA. The CDR3 is 11 residues long. The CDR3 loop is CASSSRALQYF. The CDR3 coding sequence is TGTGCCAGCAGCTCCAGGGCGCTTCAGTACTTC.